This TCR beta chain was retrieved from a study of spatial heterogeneity in lung cancer. Study details: Compared with alpha-chain sequences, beta-chain sequences were consistently detected in greater numbers.

Study-wide results and caveats: Circulating ubiquitous expanded tumor TCRs were observed more frequently at resection than at follow-up.

This clonotype was found a few times. Its antigen is not identified. This beta chain is a stray sequence in a library constructed for alpha chains; its clone size is not meaningful. Single TCR cDNA molecules each had their own unique molecular identifier. TCRdb re-analysed the 5' RACE reads in MiXCR, keeping a single row per CDR3 protein. The table has 1,400 or so distinct CDR3 sequences, less than 60% seen once. The sample's time point: blood at routine non-recurrence follow-up after resection. Extraction of whole RNA from tumor, nontumor lung or frozen PBMC preceded unsorted sequencing. The CDR3 is 14 residues long. Trimming at V came to 2 bases and at J to 5 bases, leaving 2 bases not matched to a gene. Germline V CDR1 and CDR2: ENHRY, SYGVKD.

The source is a female donor with early-stage non-small cell lung cancer. The material was PBMCs, obtained at follow-up. The V and J genes are TRBV10-3 and TRBJ2-3; 9 nucleotides line up with TRBD2. CDR3 residues: CAISEASGKDTQYF. CDR3 nucleotides: TGTGCCATCAGTGAGGCTAGCGGGAAAGATACGCAGTATTTT.